This is a list of T cell receptor beta chains from one sample in a study of blood T cell repertoires in COVID-19. The protocol was immunoSEQ multiplex PCR, while the TCRdb copy is restricted to in-frame clones and leaves out a portion. The sample has under 300,000 clones, 80% to 90% seen once; the top ten hold over 2%. Specimen: PBMCs or T cells enriched from blood (not recorded which). These receptors all stem from a woman aged 18-30 years who had recovered from COVID-19. The CDR3 runs from the conserved cysteine through the conserved F or W. D genes are given only for firm matches. Rows may omit the clone size; those that give it use once, few, many or a size class.

J gene,D gene,clone size,V gene,CDR3 DNA,CDR3 protein
TRBJ1-1,NA,once,TRBV9,TGTGCCAGCAGCGGAACCCCGGGCACTGAAGCTTTCTTT,CASSGTPGTEAFF
TRBJ1-1,NA,NA,TRBV19,TGTGCCAGTAGTGAGCCCGATCTGAGGGCTGAAGCTTTCTTT,CASSEPDLRAEAFF
TRBJ1-1,TRBD1,NA,TRBV19,TGTGCCAGTAGTAACCCCGGACAGGGGAACACTGAAGCTTTCTTT,CASSNPGQGNTEAFF
TRBJ1-6,NA,NA,TRBV4-1,TGCGCCAGCAGCCAAGCGGGACTATGGGGTTCACCCCTCCACTTT,CASSQAGLWGSPLHF
TRBJ1-4,NA,NA,TRBV19,TGTGCCAGTAGTGTATTGGACAGCAATTTTAATGAAAAACTGTTTTTT,CASSVLDSNFNEKLFF
TRBJ2-7,TRBD1,NA,TRBV28,TGTGCCAGCAGTGGAGCCTTAGGGGACAGGGGCGGGTACGAGCAGTACTTC,CASSGALGDRGGYEQYF
TRBJ2-1,TRBD2,NA,TRBV5-6,TGTGCCAGCAGCAGCGGGGCCACGCCTTACAATGAGCAGTTCTTC,CASSSGATPYNEQFF
TRBJ1-2,NA,NA,TRBV28,TGTGCCAGCAGTTTATACCAGGGGTCTAACTATGGCTACACCTTC,CASSLYQGSNYGYTF
TRBJ2-3,TRBD2,once,TRBV3-1/TRBV3-2,TGTGCCAGCAGCCTAGCGGGGGGCAAGAGCACAGATACGCAGTATTTT,CASSLAGGKSTDTQYF
TRBJ2-1,NA,NA,TRBV6-1,TGTGCCAGCAGTGAAGGCTGGAGCTCCTACAATGAGCAGTTCTTC,CASSEGWSSYNEQFF
TRBJ1-2,TRBD1,NA,TRBV6-1,TGTGCCAGCAGTGAAGCGGGGACGACAGGGAGCGGCTACACCTTC,CASSEAGTTGSGYTF